A few counts support the clone carrying this T cell receptor (beta chain). The sequencing template was cDNA reverse transcribed from extracted RNA. Method: immunoSEQ multiplex PCR; TCRdb's copy keeps in-frame clones and lacks some. Found here are more than 150,000 clones, roughly half of them singletons; the top ten hold 10%. The source of the sample is a study of CD8+ T cells in alopecia areata. The sample's treatment: oral pan-JAK inhibitor, 5-10 mg twice daily. The specimen was CD8+ T cells sorted from blood, collected around week 53, from a patient treated with tofacitinib. The sequence derives from a human donor with alopecia areata.

The CDR3 is CASSWGDSNQPQHF. Written as DNA, the CDR3 is TGTGCCAGCAGCTGGGGAGATAGCAATCAGCCCCAGCATTTT. The genes are TRBV7-9 and TRBJ1-5; no definite D call. Germline CDR1 and CDR2: SEHNR and FQNEAQ (reference sequence). The CDR3 loop spans 14 amino acids. V was shortened by 4 bases and J by 0 bases, with 7 bases between the two germline ends.